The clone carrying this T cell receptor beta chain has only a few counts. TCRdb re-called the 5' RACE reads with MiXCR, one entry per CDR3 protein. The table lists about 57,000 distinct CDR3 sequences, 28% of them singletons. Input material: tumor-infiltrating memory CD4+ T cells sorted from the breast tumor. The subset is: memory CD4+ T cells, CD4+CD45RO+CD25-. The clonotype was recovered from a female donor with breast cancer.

For the CDR3, the DNA is TGTGCCAGCAGCTTCAGGGAGGGGACTGAAGCTTTCTTT. As protein: CASSFREGTEAFF. V gene TRBV7-9 combines with J gene TRBJ1-1; maybe TRBD1 (5 bases). Germline V gene lookup returns CDR1 SEHNR and CDR2 FQNEAQ (reference sequence). V gave up 3 bases and J gave up 5 bases, with 10 bases separating them. The CDR3 runs to 13 residues.